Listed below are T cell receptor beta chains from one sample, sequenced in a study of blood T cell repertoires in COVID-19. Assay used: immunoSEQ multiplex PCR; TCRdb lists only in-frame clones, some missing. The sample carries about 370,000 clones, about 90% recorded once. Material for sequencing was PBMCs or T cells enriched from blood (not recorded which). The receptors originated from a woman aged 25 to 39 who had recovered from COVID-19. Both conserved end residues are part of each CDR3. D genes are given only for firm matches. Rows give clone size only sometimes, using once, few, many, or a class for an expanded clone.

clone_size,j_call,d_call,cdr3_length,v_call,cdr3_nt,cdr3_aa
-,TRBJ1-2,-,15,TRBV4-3,TGCGCCAGCAGCCTGGCCCGGGGGGCCACATATGGCTACACCTTC,CASSLARGATYGYTF
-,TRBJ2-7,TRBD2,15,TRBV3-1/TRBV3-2,TGTGCCAGCAGCCGGACTAGCGGGGGTACCTACGAGCAGTACTTC,CASSRTSGGTYEQYF
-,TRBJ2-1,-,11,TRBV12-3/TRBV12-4,TGTGCCAGCAGCCAGGGGTTACGGCAGTTCTTC,CASSQGLRQFF
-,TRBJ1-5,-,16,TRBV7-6,TGTGCCAGCAGCTTAGGAACGGGGAGTGGCAATCAGCCCCAGCATTTT,CASSLGTGSGNQPQHF
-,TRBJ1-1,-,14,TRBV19,TGTGCCAGTAGTCAGGAGGGTCTGCACACTGAAGCTTTCTTT,CASSQEGLHTEAFF
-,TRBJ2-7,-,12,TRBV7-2,TGTGCCAGCAGCCCCCCCAGCGAAGAGCAGTACTTC,CASSPPSEEQYF
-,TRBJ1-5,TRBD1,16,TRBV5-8,TGTGCCAGCAGCTTGGAGGGGGCTGATAGCAATCAGCCCCAGCATTTT,CASSLEGADSNQPQHF
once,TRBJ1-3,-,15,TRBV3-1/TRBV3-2,TGTGCCAGCAGCCAAGATCCAGGGACTGGAAACACCATATATTTT,CASSQDPGTGNTIYF
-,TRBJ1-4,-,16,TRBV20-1,TGCAGTGCTAGTGGTGCAGGAGGGACAACTAATGAAAAACTGTTTTTT,CSASGAGGTTNEKLFF
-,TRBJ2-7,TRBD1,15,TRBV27,TGTGCCAGCACGAAGACCCGGGACAGTGCCTACGAGCAGTACTTC,CASTKTRDSAYEQYF
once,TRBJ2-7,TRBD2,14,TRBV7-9,TGTGCCAGCAGCGCGCGGGGGTTAACCTACGAGCAGTACTTC,CASSARGLTYEQYF
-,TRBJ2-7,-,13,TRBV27,TGTGCCAGCAGTTTTACAGGTAGCTACGAGCAGTACTTC,CASSFTGSYEQYF
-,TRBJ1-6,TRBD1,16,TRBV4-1,TGCGCCAGCAGCCAAGATCTCGGACAGGCTAATTCACCCCTCCACTTT,CASSQDLGQANSPLHF
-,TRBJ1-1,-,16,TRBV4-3,TGCGCCAGCAGCCAAGTCCGATCAGGGCCGAACACTGAAGCTTTCTTT,CASSQVRSGPNTEAFF
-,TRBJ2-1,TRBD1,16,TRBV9,TGTGCCAGCAGCTCTCATGCGGGGACAGGGGGGAATGAGCAGTTCTTC,CASSSHAGTGGNEQFF
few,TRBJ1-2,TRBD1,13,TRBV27,TGTGCCAGCAGAGGACAGGTTGACTATGGCTACACCTTC,CASRGQVDYGYTF
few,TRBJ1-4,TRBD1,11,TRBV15,TGTGCCACCAGCGGACAGGGAAAACTGTTTTTT,CATSGQGKLFF
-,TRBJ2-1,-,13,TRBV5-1,TGCGCCAGCAGCTTATCTCGGTCCAATGAGCAGTTCTTC,CASSLSRSNEQFF
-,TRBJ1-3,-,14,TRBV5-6,TGTGCCAGCAGCTTGACAGGTTTTGGAAACACCATATATTTT,CASSLTGFGNTIYF
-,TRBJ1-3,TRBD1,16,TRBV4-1,TGCGCCAGCAGCCTAAACAGGGGAACGGGCCTAAACACCATATATTTT,CASSLNRGTGLNTIYF
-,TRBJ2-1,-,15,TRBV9,TGTGCCAGCAGCCCCGGTACAGGGCTCTACAATGAGCAGTTCTTC,CASSPGTGLYNEQFF
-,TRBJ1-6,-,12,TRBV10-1,TGCGCCACCATCTCAGGGAATTCACCCCTCCACTTT,CATISGNSPLHF
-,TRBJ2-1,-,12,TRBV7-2,TGTGCCAGCAGCCCCGGGTGGAGTGAGCAGTTCTTC,CASSPGWSEQFF
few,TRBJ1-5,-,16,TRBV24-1,TGTGCCACCAGTGACTCGCGGTTATGGAGCAATCAGCCCCAGCATTTT,CATSDSRLWSNQPQHF
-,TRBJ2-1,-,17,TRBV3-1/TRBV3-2,TGTGCCAGCAGCCAAGATTGTAGACATCGGTTTTCCAATGAGCAGTTCTTC,CASSQDCRHRFSNEQFF
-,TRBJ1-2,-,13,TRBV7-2,TGTGCCAGCAGCTTATTAGGTAGCACTGGCTACACCTTC,CASSLLGSTGYTF
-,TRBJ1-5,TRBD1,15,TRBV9,TGTGCCAGCAGCGCCGGAGACAGGGGAGGCGAGCCCCAGCATTTT,CASSAGDRGGEPQHF
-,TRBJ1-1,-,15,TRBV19,TGTGCCAGTCGGGGGGACGGGAGGATGGACACTGAAGCTTTCTTT,CASRGDGRMDTEAFF
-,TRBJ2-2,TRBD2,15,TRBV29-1,TGCAGCGTTGTGAGCGGGGGGTCGGGAACCGGGGAGCTGTTTTTT,CSVVSGGSGTGELFF